The clone carrying this TCR beta chain appeared once. This record comes from a study of blood T cell repertoires in COVID-19. About the research overall: The samples span acute and convalescent COVID-19 from the United States, Italy and Spain. T cells, B-cell-depleted T cells, or PBMCs provided the cDNA or gDNA that served as material.

As handled by the study authors: Amplification of reference gene primers was used by the study to estimate nucleated cell counts. Method: immunoSEQ multiplex PCR; TCRdb's copy keeps in-frame clones and lacks some. That table furnishes V, J and clone size, whereas the DNA furnished D and trimming. The data contain fewer than 300,000 clones, 80% to 95% of them singletons. V shed 4 bases, J shed 2 bases, and the junction held 8 bases outside the gene matches. The germline V gene has CDR1 SGHTS and CDR2 YDEGEE. CDR3 length: 18 amino acids. Seattle's enrolled individuals joined amid active infection and were then monitored longitudinally.

This receptor was obtained from a young woman with COVID-19, enrolled during active disease. The source material was peripheral blood. The V and J genes are TRBV5-8 and TRBJ2-1; 14 nucleotides line up with TRBD2. The CDR3 region is CASSKGLAGEYTYNEQFF. CDR3 DNA sequence: TGTGCCAGCAGCAAGGGACTAGCGGGAGAGTATACCTACAATGAGCAGTTCTTC.